The clone carrying this T cell receptor beta chain has a single count. The entry originates in a study of graft-versus-host responses after intestinal transplantation. This table comes from immunoSEQ multiplex PCR, and its TCRdb copy is limited to in-frame clones, with some not included. In the table there are fewer than 20,000 clones, 95% of which are singletons. Germline CDR1 reads SGDLS; CDR2 reads YYNGEE. The CDR3 runs 17 residues. The V end was cut by 0 bases, the J end by 2 bases, with 15 bases between. The receptor was derived from a human patient who received an intestinal transplant, so some T cells may come from the graft donor. The chain joins TRBV9 to TRBJ2-1; tentatively, D is TRBD2 (5 bases). Material: PBMCs, obtained 23 days after intestinal transplant. CDR3 sequence reads: CASSVEPAEVPYNEQFF. CDR3 bases: TGTGCCAGCAGCGTAGAGCCAGCGGAAGTCCCCTACAATGAGCAGTTCTTC.